These 14 T cell receptor beta chains were all obtained from the same sample, sequenced in a study of blood T cells in healthy people across ages. A J-beta primer mix and a sample-barcoded 5' primer were used in a second PCR of about 7 to 12 cycles. Each CDR3 protein gets one entry after TCRdb re-called the 5' RACE reads with MiXCR. Here the sample spans 650,000 to 800,000 distinct CDR3 sequences, more than 40% being singletons. The sequenced sample consisted of blood. These receptors were taken from a man aged 55 to 70 in good health.

This clonotype was seen more than once but under ten times. For the CDR3, the DNA is TGTGCCAGCAGAGGTGGTCACGAGCAGTACTTC. It yields the protein CASRGGHEQYF. V and J are TRBV6-1 and TRBJ2-5; D not resolved. The last part of the DNA fits TRBJ2-7 better; the J call may be wrong. This CDR3 spans 11 amino acids. CDR1 is MNHNS and CDR2 is SASEGT in the germline V gene.

The sample holds a few counts of this clonotype. The chain has TRBV3-1 and TRBJ2-1; 16 bases are shared with TRBD2. This CDR3 spans 17 amino acids. V gave up 4 bases and J gave up 5 bases; unmatched junction bases: 5. Germline CDR1 and CDR2: LGHDT and YNNKEL (reference sequence). The CDR3: CASSPGTSGGAHNEQFF. The CDR3 DNA reads as TGTGCCAGCAGCCCTGGGACTAGCGGGGGGGCGCACAATGAGCAGTTCTTC.

The rearrangement links TRBV25-1 to TRBJ1-6, with 7 bases matching TRBD1. Trimming took 7 bases from V and 8 from J; bases not matched to a gene: 5. The CDR3 is 13 residues long. The germline gives CDR1 MGHDK, CDR2 SYGVNS. The CDR3 DNA reads TGTGCCAGCAATAGGGGGCGAGATTCACCCCTCCACTTT. Protein product: CASNRGRDSPLHF.

This sequence joins TRBV3-1 and TRBJ1-1; perhaps TRBD1 as D (5 bases). The CDR3 has 12 residues. Germline V gives CDR1 LGHDT, CDR2 YNNKEL (reference sequence). The V end lost 1 base, the J end lost 7 bases, and 7 bases lay between the germline ends. In nucleotides, the CDR3 is TGTGCCAGCAGCCAAGTGGGGCGTGAAGCTTTCTTT. Protein product: CASSQVGREAFF.

This clonotype occurred many times. The chain carries TRBV20-1 and TRBJ2-5, with D unclear. Between the trimmed V and J ends, which lost 5 bases and 3 bases, there was a span of 22 bases. Germline CDR1 is DFQATT and CDR2 is SNEGSKA (reference sequence). The CDR3 is 16 amino acids. CDR3 sequence: CSASYPLGPAKETQYF. CDR3 DNA sequence: TGCAGTGCTTCCTACCCGCTGGGCCCCGCTAAAGAGACCCAGTACTTC.

In this sample, this clonotype turned up a few times. The V gene is TRBV6-2 or TRBV6-3, the J gene TRBJ2-7; 9 bases fit TRBD2. The CDR3 has 14 residues. Germline CDR1 MNHEY, CDR2 SVGEGT. Trimming removed 3 bases from V and 4 bases from J; junction bases left unmatched: 4. As DNA, the CDR3 is TGTGCCAGCAGTTATCGTAGCGGGGGATACGAGCAGTACTTC. This sequence encodes CASSYRSGGYEQYF.

The sample holds many counts of this clonotype. The rearrangement links TRBV29-1 to TRBJ2-1, with D tentatively TRBD2 (6 bases). From germline, CDR1 is SQVTM and CDR2 ANQGSEA. This CDR3 comprises 13 residues. Between the trimmed V and J ends, which lost 5 bases and 2 bases, there was a span of 10 bases. CDR3 nucleotide sequence: TGCAGCGTTCTGACGGGAGCCTACAATGAGCAGTTCTTC. This encodes CSVLTGAYNEQFF.

The chain has TRBV20-1 and TRBJ1-1; the D gene is possibly TRBD1 (6 bases). CDR3 length equals 12 residues. The V and J ends lost 6 bases and 5 bases respectively, with 13 bases between them. The germline V gene has CDR1 DFQATT and CDR2 SNEGSKA (reference sequence). In DNA form, the CDR3 reads TGCAGTGCCCCCCGGGGGCGGACTGAAGCTTTCTTT. The encoded protein is CSAPRGRTEAFF.

This chain joins TRBV24-1 and TRBJ2-1, with 9 bases that match TRBD1. This CDR3 contains 17 residues. The trim removed 4 bases at V and 5 bases at J, leaving 11 bases unmatched. Germline V gene data show CDR1 as KGHDR and CDR2 as SFDVKD. The DNA for the CDR3 is TGTGCCACCAGTGAACCTCCGGGACAGGGTTTCAACAATGAGCAGTTCTTC. It yields the protein CATSEPPGQGFNNEQFF.

The chain combines TRBV7-3 with TRBJ2-5; the D gene is possibly TRBD2 (5 bases). This CDR3 has 15 residues. Trimming removed 1 base at V and 5 bases at J, with 14 bases between. The V gene's germline CDR1 is SGHTA and CDR2 FQGTGA. CDR3 DNA sequence: TGTGCCAGCAGCTTAAACCCCATGGGCGGGGAGACCCAGTACTTC. Translated: CASSLNPMGGETQYF.

This clonotype came up a few times. This chain links TRBV10-3 with TRBJ2-5; the D call may be TRBD1 or TRBD2 (6 bases each). V lost 8 bases to trimming and J lost 3 bases, with 16 bases between them. Germline V CDR1 and CDR2: ENHRY, SYGVKD. The CDR3 contains 14 residues. CDR3 coding DNA: TGTGCCATCGGGGGGCCCTCGGGGGAAGAGACCCAGTACTTC. It translates to CAIGGPSGEETQYF.

The chain is built from TRBV29-1 and TRBJ2-7; D perhaps matches TRBD1 (5 bases). CDR3 length equals 13 residues. The V end was cut by 4 bases, the J end by 1 base, with 11 bases between. Per germline, CDR1 SQVTM and CDR2 ANQGSEA. CDR3 protein: CSVVTGSSYEQYF. The CDR3 DNA reads TGCAGCGTTGTAACAGGATCTTCCTACGAGCAGTACTTC.

The J gene is TRBJ2-1, the V gene TRBV14; D is uncertain. This CDR3 spans 15 amino acids. The germline V gene encodes CDR1 SGHDN and CDR2 FVKESK. Between the trimmed V and J ends, which lost 4 bases and 2 bases, there was a span of 12 bases. CDR3 in DNA: TGTGCCAGCAGCCGGAACAGTTATACCTACAATGAGCAGTTCTTC. It is translated as CASSRNSYTYNEQFF.

This clonotype was seen more than once but under ten times. The rearrangement joins TRBV24-1 to TRBJ2-1; weak D call: TRBD1 (5 bases). CDR3 size: 12 residues. Trimming took off 6 bases at V and 8 bases at J, with 10 bases between the two ends. CDR1 KGHDR and CDR2 SFDVKD come from the germline V gene. CDR3 sequence: CATSIGDHEQFF. Here the CDR3 DNA reads TGTGCCACCAGTATAGGGGATCATGAGCAGTTCTTC.